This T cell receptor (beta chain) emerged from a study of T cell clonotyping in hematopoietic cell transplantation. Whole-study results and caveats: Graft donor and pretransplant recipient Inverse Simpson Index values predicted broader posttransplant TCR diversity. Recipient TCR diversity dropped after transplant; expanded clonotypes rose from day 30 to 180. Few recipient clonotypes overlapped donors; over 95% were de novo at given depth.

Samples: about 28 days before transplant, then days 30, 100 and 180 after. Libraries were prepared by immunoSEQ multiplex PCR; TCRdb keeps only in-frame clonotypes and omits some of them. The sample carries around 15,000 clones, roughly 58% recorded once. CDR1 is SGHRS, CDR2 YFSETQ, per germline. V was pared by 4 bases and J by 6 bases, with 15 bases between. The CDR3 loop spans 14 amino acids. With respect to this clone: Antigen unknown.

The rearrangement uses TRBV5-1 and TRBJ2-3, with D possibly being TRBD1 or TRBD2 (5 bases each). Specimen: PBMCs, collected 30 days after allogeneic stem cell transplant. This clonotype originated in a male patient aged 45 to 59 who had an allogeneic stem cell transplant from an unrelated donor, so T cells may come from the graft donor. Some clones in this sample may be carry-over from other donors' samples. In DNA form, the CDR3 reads TGCGCCAGCAGCCTGGGACCTTATGGGGATACGCAGTATTTT. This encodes CASSLGPYGDTQYF.